Described below is a single T cell receptor beta chain sequence and its context. Antigen: not known. A much larger clone differs by one base, so this may be a read error. The data stem from a study of lung T cells in sarcoidosis with Löfgren's syndrome. The study, taken as a whole, reports: TRBV2 was the preferred pairing partner of TRAV12-1, with similar CDR3s. The most expanded V genes in Löfgren's patients were reportedly TRAV12-1 and TRBV2. Shared TRAV12-1 and TRBV2 CDR3 motifs across Löfgren's syndrome patients reportedly suggested public CD4+ TCRs.

MiXCR, applied by TCRdb to the reads, yields one record per CDR3 protein. The sample contains some 65,000 distinct CDR3 sequences, 21% of which appear only once. Trimming cost V 7 bases and J 2 bases, with 5 bases left between them. Germline assignment: CDR1 MNHNS and CDR2 SASEGT. This CDR3 comprises 11 residues. Specimen: CD4+ T cells from PBMCs. This sequence joins TRBV6-1 and TRBJ1-1; D is uncertain. This TCR was sampled from a human donor with sarcoidosis (Löfgren's syndrome or another form), or a control subject (not recorded which). CDR3 in DNA: TGTGCCAGCAAGGGAAACACTGAAGCTTTCTTT. This translates into CASKGNTEAFF.